This T cell receptor (beta chain) was retrieved from a study of read filtering for tumor transcriptome and immune sequencing. This clonotype was recorded at least ten times. From 300 to 400 ng of RNA, a library with molecular barcoded alpha/delta and beta/gamma adaptors was made. TCRdb reanalysed the reads using MiXCR and keeps one entry per CDR3 protein. Of fewer than 30,000 distinct CDR3 sequences in the sample, approximately 15% were seen once. Per the germline V gene, CDR1 is SGHRS and CDR2 is YFSETQ. Trimming took 1 base from V and 6 from J, leaving 11 bases between them. This CDR3 has 14 residues.

This chain joins TRBV5-1 and TRBJ2-1; no firm D call. The sequenced material came from a population of CD138-negative cells sorted from bone marrow. This receptor was obtained from a donor over 35 with multiple myeloma. The CDR3: CASSLSSPLNEQFF. CDR3 in DNA: TGCGCCAGCAGCTTGTCCAGCCCCCTCAATGAGCAGTTCTTC.